This TCR beta chain was captured in a study of cytomegalovirus exposure and HLA in healthy donors. Study-level background: A prior study identified 90 million to 120 million unique TCR beta sequences from about 180 million T cells. In an early release, HLA-typed donors contributed some 88 million unique TCR sequences.

The PCR made use of 60 Vbeta and 13 Jbeta primers. Produced via immunoSEQ multiplex PCR; TCRdb's table is partial and in-frame only. The sample records about 140,000 clones, over 60% being singletons. Concerning this clone itself: Its cognate antigen is unknown.

Study-wide findings and caveats: According to a later analysis, most TCR beta chains associated with CMV appeared HLA-restricted. TCR beta V- and J-gene trimming was later associated with a missense DCLRE1C variant.

The sample was PBMCs. The TCR comes from a male donor in good health and CMV-seropositive.

CDR3 bases: TGCGCCAGCAGCTTGGGCGACAGATTATCCTACGAGCAGTACTTC. Translating it yields CASSLGDRLSYEQYF. The rearrangement uses TRBV5-1 and TRBJ2-7; D may be TRBD1 (5 bases). The length of the CDR3 is 15 residues. The germline V gene encodes CDR1 SGHRS and CDR2 YFSETQ. With 0 bases removed from V and 1 base from J, the gap between germline ends came to 11 bases.